Listed below are T cell receptor beta chains from one sample, sequenced in a study of T-cell reconstitution after alpha-beta-depleted transplantation in children. From the PCR reads, TCRdb called clonotypes with MiXCR, one entry per CDR3 protein. The data contain about 130,000 distinct CDR3 sequences, around 9.8% of them singletons. The sequenced sample was PBMCs, mostly from graft donor cells, obtained 180 days after TCRalphabeta/CD19-depleted stem cell transplant. These receptors originate from a girl less than two years old who had a stem cell transplant for combined immunodeficiency, so the T cells may come from the graft donor. The CDR3 runs from the conserved cysteine through the conserved F or W. The D gene is left open where the match is weak. Clone size is not always given. Where it is, it says once, few, many or a class for expanded clones.

cdr3_aa cdr3_nt j_call v_call clone_size d_call
CSARRDRDYEQYF TGCAGTGCTAGAAGGGACAGAGACTACGAGCAGTACTTC TRBJ2-7 TRBV20-1 many TRBD1
CASSLTGVNEKLFF TGTGCCAGCAGCCTGACAGGAGTCAATGAAAAACTGTTTTTT TRBJ1-4 TRBV5-6 NA NA
CSARGGSGNTIYF TGCAGTGCTAGAGGGGGGTCCGGAAACACCATATATTTT TRBJ1-3 TRBV20-1 NA NA
CSATESRKISYEQYF TGCAGTGCTACGGAAAGTCGCAAGATATCCTACGAGCAGTACTTC TRBJ2-7 TRBV20-1 NA NA
CASSRWTGPMNTEAFF TGCGCCAGCAGCAGATGGACAGGGCCAATGAACACTGAAGCTTTCTTT TRBJ1-1 TRBV4-1 few TRBD1
CASSLVSGPGAYNEQFF TGTGCCAGCAGCTTAGTCAGCGGGCCGGGGGCTTACAATGAGCAGTTCTTC TRBJ2-1 TRBV7-8 NA NA
CASSGGPSDEQYF TGTGCCAGCAGCGGGGGACCTTCCGACGAGCAGTACTTC TRBJ2-7 TRBV7-2 once NA
CTARPQGSGETGELFF TGCACTGCTAGACCACAGGGATCCGGGGAGACCGGGGAGCTGTTTTTT TRBJ2-2 TRBV20-1 NA NA
CATSQGAYNEQFF TGTGCCACCAGCCAGGGGGCTTACAATGAGCAGTTCTTC TRBJ2-1 TRBV15 few TRBD1
CASSPDMSSYNEQFF TGTGCCAGCAGCCCCGACATGAGCTCCTACAATGAGCAGTTCTTC TRBJ2-1 TRBV7-6 many NA
CSAVEGANYGYTF TGCAGCGCCGTAGAGGGGGCCAACTATGGCTACACCTTC TRBJ1-2 TRBV29-1 NA TRBD1
CSALGWTGRETQYF TGCAGTGCCCTAGGATGGACAGGGAGGGAGACCCAGTACTTC TRBJ2-5 TRBV20-1 NA TRBD1
CASSGLPPGTSGPYNEQFF TGTGCCAGCAGTGGATTGCCCCCCGGGACTAGCGGGCCTTACAATGAGCAGTTCTTC TRBJ2-1 TRBV25-1 NA TRBD2
CASSLGDRASEQYF TGCGCCAGCAGCTTGGGAGACAGAGCCTCCGAGCAGTACTTC TRBJ2-7 TRBV5-1 many NA
CSARGSGTSGTKKETQYF TGCAGTGCTAGAGGTTCCGGGACTAGCGGGACTAAAAAAGAGACCCAGTACTTC TRBJ2-5 TRBV20-1 few TRBD2
CSVVFPRASYNEQFF TGCAGCGTTGTATTTCCCAGGGCCTCTTACAATGAGCAGTTCTTC TRBJ2-1 TRBV29-1 few NA
CASSPTQLSYEQYF TGTGCCAGCTCACCTACACAGCTCTCCTACGAGCAGTACTTC TRBJ2-7 TRBV18 few NA
CAIRGLGSSYNEQFF TGTGCCATCAGGGGACTAGGGAGCTCCTACAATGAGCAGTTCTTC TRBJ2-1 TRBV10-3 few TRBD2
CASSLLQDTQYF TGTGCCAGCAGCTTACTTCAAGATACGCAGTATTTT TRBJ2-3 TRBV7-9 many NA
CASRTSGGKIGELFF TGTGCCAGCAGAACTAGCGGGGGGAAGATCGGGGAGCTGTTTTTT TRBJ2-2 TRBV4-2 many TRBD2
CASSFGGGSSYEQYF TGTGCCAGCTCCTTCGGTGGGGGGAGCTCCTACGAGCAGTACTTC TRBJ2-7 TRBV12-3/TRBV12-4 NA NA
CSASFQGIGYEQYF TGCAGTGCGAGCTTTCAGGGAATCGGGTACGAGCAGTACTTC TRBJ2-7 TRBV20-1 few NA
CSVEENGDRISSYEQYF TGCAGCGTTGAAGAGAATGGGGACAGGATTAGCTCCTACGAGCAGTACTTC TRBJ2-7 TRBV29-1 few TRBD1
CASRLYGGGNEQFF TGTGCCAGCAGACTCTATGGGGGAGGGAATGAGCAGTTCTTC TRBJ2-1 TRBV5-6 few TRBD2